A selection of T cell receptor beta chains follows, all from one sample in a study of technical replicates of blood from a few donors. Sequenced by immunoSEQ multiplex PCR; TCRdb stores in-frame clones only, minus some. This table has fewer than 100,000 clones, roughly 95% appearing once. The sequencing input was T cells isolated from PBMCs. These receptor sequences come from a human donor in good health. The CDR3 runs from the conserved cysteine through the conserved F or W. A D gene is named only where the DNA matches it firmly. For some rows the clone size is stated as once, few or many, or as a class when expanded; others skip it.

clone_size: -; v_call: TRBV7-8; j_call: TRBJ1-5; d_call: -; cdr3_nt: TGTGCCAGCAGCCCAACGGCAGGGCGATGGGGCAATCAGCCCCAGCATTTT; cdr3_aa: CASSPTAGRWGNQPQHF
clone_size: few; v_call: TRBV5-4; j_call: TRBJ1-1; d_call: -; cdr3_nt: TGTGCCAGCAGCACCAACAGTGGGACTGAAGCTTTCTTT; cdr3_aa: CASSTNSGTEAFF
clone_size: -; v_call: TRBV5-4; j_call: TRBJ1-1; d_call: -; cdr3_nt: TGTGCCAGCAGCTCCGGGGGGACTGAAGCTTTCTTT; cdr3_aa: CASSSGGTEAFF
clone_size: once; v_call: TRBV30; j_call: TRBJ2-7; d_call: TRBD1; cdr3_nt: TGTGCCTGTCTGACAGGGGCCATGGGGGAGCAGTACTTC; cdr3_aa: CACLTGAMGEQYF
clone_size: -; v_call: TRBV12-2; j_call: TRBJ1-2; d_call: -; cdr3_nt: TGTGCAAGTCGCCCCCCCAAGACAGGGGCCCATGGCTACACCTTC; cdr3_aa: CASRPPKTGAHGYTF
clone_size: -; v_call: TRBV6-1; j_call: TRBJ1-1; d_call: TRBD1; cdr3_nt: TGTGCCAGCAGTGAAATAAGAGGGGGCCGTAACACTGAAGCTTTCTTT; cdr3_aa: CASSEIRGGRNTEAFF
clone_size: -; v_call: TRBV7-9; j_call: TRBJ1-4; d_call: -; cdr3_nt: TGTGCCAGCAGCTTGCCATTACAATCAGGGAAACTGTTTTTT; cdr3_aa: CASSLPLQSGKLFF
clone_size: -; v_call: TRBV21-1; j_call: TRBJ2-7; d_call: -; cdr3_nt: TGTGCCAGCAGCAAAGACCCTGAGGAAGGCGCCAGCTCCTACGAGCAGTACTTC; cdr3_aa: CASSKDPEEGASSYEQYF
clone_size: -; v_call: TRBV30; j_call: TRBJ1-2; d_call: TRBD1; cdr3_nt: TGTGCCTGCGAACCGACGTCCGGGACAGGGGGTAACTATGGCTACACCTTC; cdr3_aa: CACEPTSGTGGNYGYTF
clone_size: once; v_call: TRBV19; j_call: TRBJ1-4; d_call: TRBD1; cdr3_nt: TGTGCCAGTAGAGGACGGAACAGGGGTGGTGAAAAACTGTTTTTT; cdr3_aa: CASRGRNRGGEKLFF
clone_size: -; v_call: TRBV6-6; j_call: TRBJ2-1; d_call: -; cdr3_nt: TGTGCCAGCAGTTACTCTGCCAGGGAGGTGAAGGTCTTC; cdr3_aa: CASSYSAREVKVF
clone_size: -; v_call: TRBV5-6; j_call: TRBJ1-1; d_call: -; cdr3_nt: TGTGCCAGCAGCTCCCCAAATCGGCAGGGATACAACACTGAAGCTTTCTTT; cdr3_aa: CASSSPNRQGYNTEAFF
clone_size: -; v_call: TRBV6-6; j_call: TRBJ2-7; d_call: -; cdr3_nt: TGTGCCAGCAGCCGCTCAGCCTACGAGCAGTACTTC; cdr3_aa: CASSRSAYEQYF
clone_size: few; v_call: TRBV9; j_call: TRBJ1-1; d_call: -; cdr3_nt: TGTGCCAGCAGCGATACGTTGACAGGTGAAGCTTTCTTT; cdr3_aa: CASSDTLTGEAFF
clone_size: -; v_call: TRBV18; j_call: TRBJ1-2; d_call: -; cdr3_nt: TGTGCCAGCTTCCCGAACCTCCTACCGGACTATGGCTACACCTTC; cdr3_aa: CASFPNLLPDYGYTF
clone_size: -; v_call: TRBV30; j_call: TRBJ1-2; d_call: -; cdr3_nt: TGTGCCTGGAGCCGCCTCCGGGTCCATATCAAGTATGGCTACACCTTC; cdr3_aa: CAWSRLRVHIKYGYTF
clone_size: -; v_call: TRBV5-1; j_call: TRBJ1-2; d_call: TRBD1; cdr3_nt: TGCGCCAGCAGCTTGGACCGGGACAGGGGGCCCTCGAGGTATGGCTACACCTTC; cdr3_aa: CASSLDRDRGPSRYGYTF
clone_size: -; v_call: TRBV2; j_call: TRBJ2-3; d_call: TRBD2; cdr3_nt: TGTGCCAGCAGTGTAAGGGCTAGCGGGAGGACAGATACGCAGTATTTT; cdr3_aa: CASSVRASGRTDTQYF
clone_size: -; v_call: TRBV2; j_call: TRBJ2-5; d_call: -; cdr3_nt: TGTGCCAGCATCCTTGGACAGTCGGAGACCCAGTACTTC; cdr3_aa: CASILGQSETQYF
clone_size: -; v_call: TRBV4-1; j_call: TRBJ2-7; d_call: TRBD1; cdr3_nt: TGCGCCAGCAGCCAAGAAAGGACAGGGATCGAGCAGTACTTC; cdr3_aa: CASSQERTGIEQYF
clone_size: -; v_call: TRBV2; j_call: TRBJ2-5; d_call: TRBD2; cdr3_nt: TGTGCCAGCAGTGAAGGGGGGCTAGCGGGGTTTTATGTTGAGACCCAGTACTTC; cdr3_aa: CASSEGGLAGFYVETQYF
clone_size: -; v_call: TRBV4-2; j_call: TRBJ2-7; d_call: -; cdr3_nt: TGTGCCAGCAGCCAAGGTTTCGGCAACAGGGTCCACGAGCAGTACTTC; cdr3_aa: CASSQGFGNRVHEQYF
clone_size: -; v_call: TRBV7-9; j_call: TRBJ2-5; d_call: -; cdr3_nt: TGTGCCAGCAGCCCCCTTCAAGAGGGGGTTGCAGAGACCCAGTACTTC; cdr3_aa: CASSPLQEGVAETQYF
clone_size: -; v_call: TRBV7-8; j_call: TRBJ1-4; d_call: -; cdr3_nt: TGTGCCAGCAGCTTAGAAGCCTTAAGGGGTTCAACTAATGAAAAACTGTTTTTT; cdr3_aa: CASSLEALRGSTNEKLFF
clone_size: -; v_call: TRBV5-1; j_call: TRBJ1-1; d_call: -; cdr3_nt: TGCGCCAGCAGCTGGGACTTGCACACTGAAGCTTTCTTT; cdr3_aa: CASSWDLHTEAFF
clone_size: -; v_call: TRBV28; j_call: TRBJ2-3; d_call: TRBD1; cdr3_nt: TGTGCCAGCAGGCAACAGGGGTATACGCAGTATTTT; cdr3_aa: CASRQQGYTQYF
clone_size: -; v_call: TRBV5-6; j_call: TRBJ2-7; d_call: TRBD1; cdr3_nt: TGTGCCAGCAGCTTGGAATGGACAGGGAGATACGAGCAGTACTTC; cdr3_aa: CASSLEWTGRYEQYF
clone_size: -; v_call: TRBV27; j_call: TRBJ2-7; d_call: TRBD2; cdr3_nt: TGTGCCAGCAGTTTAGGCGCGGGGGGATTCTACGAGCAGTACTTC; cdr3_aa: CASSLGAGGFYEQYF
clone_size: -; v_call: TRBV4-1; j_call: TRBJ1-1; d_call: -; cdr3_nt: TGCGCCAGCAGCCAAGATAGGGAGGGTACAGTAGCTGAAGCTTTCTTT; cdr3_aa: CASSQDREGTVAEAFF
clone_size: -; v_call: TRBV6-5; j_call: TRBJ2-7; d_call: TRBD2; cdr3_nt: TGTGCCAGCAGTTGGGTAGCGGGAGTGTTCTACGAGCAGTACTTC; cdr3_aa: CASSWVAGVFYEQYF
clone_size: -; v_call: TRBV6-1; j_call: TRBJ2-1; d_call: TRBD1; cdr3_nt: TGTGCCAGCAGTGAGGACAGGGGGAGCTACAATGAGCAGTTCTTC; cdr3_aa: CASSEDRGSYNEQFF
clone_size: -; v_call: TRBV12-5; j_call: TRBJ1-2; d_call: TRBD1; cdr3_nt: TGTGCTAGTGGTTTGACGACAGGGGACGGCTACACCTTC; cdr3_aa: CASGLTTGDGYTF
clone_size: -; v_call: TRBV5-1; j_call: TRBJ2-7; d_call: TRBD1; cdr3_nt: TGCGCCAGCAGCGGCGGGACAGGGAAATCCTACGAGCAGTACTTC; cdr3_aa: CASSGGTGKSYEQYF
clone_size: -; v_call: TRBV2; j_call: TRBJ1-1; d_call: -; cdr3_nt: TGTGCCAGCAGTGAGGACTTGAACACTGAAGCTTTCTTT; cdr3_aa: CASSEDLNTEAFF
clone_size: -; v_call: TRBV6-1; j_call: TRBJ1-5; d_call: -; cdr3_nt: TGTGCCAGCAGTGAAAACCCCGGGACATCTAGCAATCAGCCCCAGCATTTT; cdr3_aa: CASSENPGTSSNQPQHF
clone_size: once; v_call: TRBV29-1; j_call: TRBJ2-1; d_call: TRBD2; cdr3_nt: TGCAGCGTTGAAACGTGGGACGGCGGGGGGGCAATAAATGAGCAGTTCTTC; cdr3_aa: CSVETWDGGGAINEQFF
clone_size: -; v_call: TRBV6-5; j_call: TRBJ2-7; d_call: TRBD1; cdr3_nt: TGCTCCACCGGGGCCGGGACAGGGTACGAGCAGTACTTC; cdr3_aa: CSTGAGTGYEQYF
clone_size: -; v_call: TRBV11-3; j_call: TRBJ2-5; d_call: -; cdr3_nt: TGTGCCAGCAGCTTAGGTTACCGGGGGGCGGAAGAGACCCAGTACTTC; cdr3_aa: CASSLGYRGAEETQYF
clone_size: -; v_call: TRBV10-3; j_call: TRBJ2-6; d_call: TRBD1; cdr3_nt: TGTGCCATCGGACCGGGACAGGGCTCTCCTGGGGCCAACGTCCTGACTTTC; cdr3_aa: CAIGPGQGSPGANVLTF
clone_size: -; v_call: TRBV6-1; j_call: TRBJ1-2; d_call: TRBD1; cdr3_nt: TGTGCCAGCAGTGAACCGGACAGGCGCAACTATGGCTACACCTTC; cdr3_aa: CASSEPDRRNYGYTF
clone_size: few; v_call: TRBV10-3; j_call: TRBJ1-1; d_call: -; cdr3_nt: TGTGCCATCAGGGGGCCGGGTAGGGACACTGAAGCTTTCTTT; cdr3_aa: CAIRGPGRDTEAFF
clone_size: -; v_call: TRBV6-1; j_call: TRBJ2-7; d_call: -; cdr3_nt: TGTGCCAGCAGGACTAGATCGACCCTTGGGTCTTACTTC; cdr3_aa: CASRTRSTLGSYF